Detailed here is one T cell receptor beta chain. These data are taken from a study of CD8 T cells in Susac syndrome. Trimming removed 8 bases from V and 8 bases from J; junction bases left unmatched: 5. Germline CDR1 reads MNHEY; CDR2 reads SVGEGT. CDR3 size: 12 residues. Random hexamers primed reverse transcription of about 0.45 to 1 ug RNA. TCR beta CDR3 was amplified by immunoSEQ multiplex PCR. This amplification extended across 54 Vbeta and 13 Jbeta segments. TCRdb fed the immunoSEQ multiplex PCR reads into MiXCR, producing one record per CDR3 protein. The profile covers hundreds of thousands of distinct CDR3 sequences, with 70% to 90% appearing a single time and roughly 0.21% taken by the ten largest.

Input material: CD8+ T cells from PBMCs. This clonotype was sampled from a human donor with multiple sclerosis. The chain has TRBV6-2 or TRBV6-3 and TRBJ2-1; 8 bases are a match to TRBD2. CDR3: CASEAGDDEQFF. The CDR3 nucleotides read TGTGCCAGCGAAGCGGGAGACGATGAGCAGTTCTTC.